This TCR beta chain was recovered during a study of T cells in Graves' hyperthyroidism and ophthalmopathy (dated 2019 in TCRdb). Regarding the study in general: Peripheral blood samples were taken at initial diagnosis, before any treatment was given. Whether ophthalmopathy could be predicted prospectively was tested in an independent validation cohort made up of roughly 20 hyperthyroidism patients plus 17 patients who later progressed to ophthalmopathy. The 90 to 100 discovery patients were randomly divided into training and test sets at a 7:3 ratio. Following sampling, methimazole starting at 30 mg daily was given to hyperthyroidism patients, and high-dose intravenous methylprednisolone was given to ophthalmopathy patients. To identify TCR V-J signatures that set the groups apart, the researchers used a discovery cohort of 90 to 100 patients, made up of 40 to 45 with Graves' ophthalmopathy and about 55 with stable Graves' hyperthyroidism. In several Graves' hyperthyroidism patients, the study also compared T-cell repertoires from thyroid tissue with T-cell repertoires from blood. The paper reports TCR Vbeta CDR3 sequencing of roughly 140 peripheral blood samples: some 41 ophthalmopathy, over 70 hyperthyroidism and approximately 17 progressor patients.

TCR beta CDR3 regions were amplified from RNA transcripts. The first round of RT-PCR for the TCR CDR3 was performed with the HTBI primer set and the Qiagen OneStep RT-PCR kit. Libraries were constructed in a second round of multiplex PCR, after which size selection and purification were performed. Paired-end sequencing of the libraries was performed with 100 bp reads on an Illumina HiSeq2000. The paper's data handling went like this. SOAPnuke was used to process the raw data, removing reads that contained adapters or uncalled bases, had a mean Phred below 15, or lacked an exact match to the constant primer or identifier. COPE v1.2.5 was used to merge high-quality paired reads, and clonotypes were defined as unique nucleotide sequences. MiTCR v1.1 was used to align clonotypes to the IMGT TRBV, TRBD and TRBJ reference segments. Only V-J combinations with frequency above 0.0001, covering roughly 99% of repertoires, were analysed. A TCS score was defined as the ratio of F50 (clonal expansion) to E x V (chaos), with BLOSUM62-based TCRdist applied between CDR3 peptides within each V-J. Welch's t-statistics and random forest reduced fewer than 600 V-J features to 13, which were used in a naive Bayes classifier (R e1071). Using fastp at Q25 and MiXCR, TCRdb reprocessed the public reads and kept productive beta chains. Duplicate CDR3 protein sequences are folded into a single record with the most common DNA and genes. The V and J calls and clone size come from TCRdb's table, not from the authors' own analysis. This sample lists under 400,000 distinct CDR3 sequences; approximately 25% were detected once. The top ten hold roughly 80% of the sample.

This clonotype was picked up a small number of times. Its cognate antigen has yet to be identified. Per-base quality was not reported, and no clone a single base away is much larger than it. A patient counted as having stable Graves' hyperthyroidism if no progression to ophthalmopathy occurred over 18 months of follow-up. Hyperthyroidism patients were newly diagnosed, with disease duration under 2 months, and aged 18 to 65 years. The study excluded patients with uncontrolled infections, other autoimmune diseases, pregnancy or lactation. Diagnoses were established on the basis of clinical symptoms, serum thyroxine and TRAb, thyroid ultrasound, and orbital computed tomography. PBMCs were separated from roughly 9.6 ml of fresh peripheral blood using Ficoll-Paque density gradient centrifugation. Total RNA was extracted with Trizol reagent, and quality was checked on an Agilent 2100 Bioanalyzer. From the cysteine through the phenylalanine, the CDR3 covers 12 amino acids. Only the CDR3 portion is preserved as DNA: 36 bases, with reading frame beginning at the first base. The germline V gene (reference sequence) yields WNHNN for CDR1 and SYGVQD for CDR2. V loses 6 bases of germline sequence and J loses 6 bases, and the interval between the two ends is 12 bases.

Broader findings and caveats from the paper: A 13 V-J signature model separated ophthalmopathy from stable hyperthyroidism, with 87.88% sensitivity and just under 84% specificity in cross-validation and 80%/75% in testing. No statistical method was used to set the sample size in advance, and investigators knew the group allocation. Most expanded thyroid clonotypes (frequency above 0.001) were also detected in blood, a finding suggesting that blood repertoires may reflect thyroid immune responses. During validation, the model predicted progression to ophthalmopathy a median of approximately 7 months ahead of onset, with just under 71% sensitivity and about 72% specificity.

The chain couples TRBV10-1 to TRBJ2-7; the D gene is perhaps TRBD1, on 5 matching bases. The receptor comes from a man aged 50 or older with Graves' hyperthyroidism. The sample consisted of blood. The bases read TGCGCCAGCAGCGATGGGGCTCGCGAGCAGTACTTC. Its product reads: CASSDGAREQYF.